Listed below are T cell receptor beta chains from one sample, sequenced in a study of naive and memory T cell subsets. TCRdb processed the UMI-ligation and nested PCR reads anew with MiXCR; each CDR3 protein has one entry. Among approximately 150,000 distinct CDR3 sequences, 22% were seen once, and the ten largest hold 0.09% to 0.13%. Sequenced: naive CD4+ T cells from blood. Source of these receptors: a human donor in good health. Both conserved end residues are part of each CDR3. The D gene is left open where the match is weak. For some rows the clone size is stated as once, few or many, or as a class when expanded; others skip it.

NA TRBJ2-7 TRBV20-1 many CSARDVAGDYGGEQYF TGCAGTGCTAGAGATGTGGCAGGAGATTATGGTGGCGAGCAGTACTTC
NA TRBJ1-2 TRBV21-1 NA CASSAPPGQGAGANYGYTF TGTGCCAGCAGTGCGCCCCCGGGACAGGGGGCCGGAGCTAACTATGGCTACACCTTC
NA TRBJ2-3 TRBV7-2 few CASSLMGGGGTDTQYF TGTGCCAGCAGTCTGATGGGAGGGGGTGGCACAGATACGCAGTATTTT
TRBD1 TRBJ1-1 TRBV7-2 many CASSLRQGATEAFF TGTGCCAGCAGCTTACGCCAGGGGGCCACTGAAGCTTTCTTT
TRBD2 TRBJ2-7 TRBV10-3 NA CAISYGTSVYEQYF TGTGCCATCAGCTACGGGACTAGCGTATACGAGCAGTACTTC
NA TRBJ2-7 TRBV28 NA CASRRALYEQYF TGTGCCAGCAGGAGGGCCCTCTACGAGCAGTACTTC
NA TRBJ2-1 TRBV29-1 many CSVNSRGSYNEQFF TGCAGCGTTAACTCTCGGGGGTCCTACAATGAGCAGTTCTTC
NA TRBJ1-1 TRBV12-3/TRBV12-4 NA CASSTGLGHPFMNTEAFF TGTGCCAGCAGTACAGGACTGGGACACCCGTTCATGAACACTGAAGCTTTCTTT
TRBD1 TRBJ2-7 TRBV29-1 NA CSVGGDRDEQYF TGCAGCGTTGGGGGAGACAGGGACGAGCAGTACTTC
NA TRBJ2-5 TRBV6-1 NA CASSELRETQYF TGTGCCAGCAGTGAACTGCGGGAGACCCAGTACTTC
TRBD2 TRBJ2-1 TRBV12-3/TRBV12-4 many CASSRMISGRASDEQFF TGTGCCAGCAGCCGAATGATTAGCGGGAGGGCGTCAGATGAGCAGTTCTTC
NA TRBJ2-7 TRBV7-8 NA CASSSAPGGTSYEQYF TGTGCCAGCAGCTCCGCCCCAGGGGGGACCTCCTACGAGCAGTACTTC
TRBD2 TRBJ2-3 TRBV14 NA CASSQGLADTQYF TGTGCCAGCAGCCAAGGACTAGCGGATACGCAGTATTTT
NA TRBJ2-1 TRBV10-3 NA CATLDDGNNEQFF TGTGCCACCCTGGACGACGGAAACAATGAGCAGTTCTTC
NA TRBJ2-5 TRBV18 many CASSPPRSKPQETQYF TGTGCCAGCTCACCACCGCGGTCTAAACCCCAAGAGACCCAGTACTTC
NA TRBJ2-3 TRBV6-6 NA CASRRQNTDTQYF TGTGCCAGCAGAAGACAGAACACAGATACGCAGTATTTT
NA TRBJ2-7 TRBV7-9 few CASSMVTYEQYF TGTGCCAGCAGCATGGTGACCTACGAGCAGTACTTC
TRBD2 TRBJ2-1 TRBV20-1 NA CSARLAGVSGIHNEQFF TGCAGTGCGAGACTAGCGGGAGTTTCGGGTATCCACAATGAGCAGTTCTTC
NA TRBJ2-7 TRBV10-3 many CAISKASYYEQYF TGTGCCATCAGTAAGGCCAGCTACTACGAGCAGTACTTC
NA TRBJ2-7 TRBV5-1 few CASSSGQTSYEQYF TGCGCCAGCAGCTCAGGACAGACCTCCTACGAGCAGTACTTC
TRBD2 TRBJ2-2 TRBV18 few CASSTTSGSKTGELFF TGTGCCAGCTCAACGACTAGCGGGAGTAAGACCGGGGAGCTGTTTTTT
TRBD1 TRBJ2-1 TRBV29-1 few CSVVQGVNEQFF TGCAGCGTCGTACAGGGGGTCAATGAGCAGTTCTTC
NA TRBJ2-1 TRBV5-1 few CASSLISGYNEQFF TGCGCCAGCAGCTTAATTAGCGGCTACAATGAGCAGTTCTTC
NA TRBJ2-2 TRBV19 NA CASTPRAGGELFF TGTGCCAGTACCCCGAGGGCTGGCGGGGAGCTGTTTTTT
NA TRBJ1-2 TRBV27 few CASSSQPNYGYTF TGTGCCAGCAGTTCGCAGCCTAACTATGGCTACACCTTC